The 26 T cell receptor beta chains given below trace back to one sample, sequenced in a study of blood T cells in healthy people across ages. For the second PCR, which ran for about 6 to 11 cycles, a sample-barcoded 5' primer and a J-beta primer mix were used. One entry per CDR3 protein, called by TCRdb with MiXCR from the 5' RACE reads. The table lists approximately 800,000 distinct CDR3 sequences, roughly 24% of them singletons. These data also formed part of another study, on T cells of mothers and their children.

The sample consisted of blood. The receptors derive from a boy younger than 18 in good health.

This clonotype was observed a few times. The chain employs TRBV3-1 and TRBJ1-1, with a possible D match to TRBD1 (6 bases). Trimming pared 3 bases from V and 6 bases from J, leaving 11 bases between. The CDR3 spans 13 residues. Germline V CDR1 and CDR2: LGHDT, YNNKEL (reference sequence). The CDR3 sequence: CASSQGAGSEAFF. Written as DNA, the CDR3 is TGTGCCAGCAGCCAGGGGGCAGGCTCTGAAGCTTTCTTT.

The CDR3 sequence is CAISDGTAQYTEAFF. The DNA of the CDR3 is TGTGCCATCAGTGATGGGACAGCGCAATACACTGAAGCTTTCTTT. The chain employs TRBV10-3 and TRBJ1-1, with 7 bases that match TRBD1. The V gene end was trimmed by 3 bases and the J gene end by 3 bases; junction bases not matched to a gene: 7. Germline V gene lookup returns CDR1 ENHRY and CDR2 SYGVKD. This CDR3 region has 15 residues.

The chain joins TRBV6-6 to TRBJ1-5, with a weak D call TRBD1 (6 bases). Trimming shortened V by 4 bases and J by 5 bases, and 12 bases separated the two germline ends. The CDR3 sequence is 14 residues long. Germline-derived CDR1 and CDR2 are MNHNY and SVGAGI (reference sequence). This chain's CDR3 is CASSSGGVDQPQHF. The DNA for the CDR3 is TGTGCCAGCAGTTCGGGGGGCGTAGATCAGCCCCAGCATTTT.

The chain links TRBV5-4 to TRBJ2-1, with 14 bases identical to TRBD2. The CDR3 runs to 14 residues. Germline lookup yields CDR1 SGHNT and CDR2 YYREEE (reference sequence). V lost 4 bases to trimming and J lost 8 bases; unmatched junction nucleotides: 2. The CDR3 nucleotides read TGTGCCAGCAGCACGGGACTAGCGGGGGATGAGCAGTTCTTC. Its translation is CASSTGLAGDEQFF.

This clonotype was detected only a few times. The chain joins TRBV5-1 to TRBJ2-1, with TRBD2 matching over 12 bases. This CDR3 has 15 amino acids. V shed 4 bases, J shed 3 bases, and the junction held 2 bases outside the gene matches. Germline V gene data show CDR1 as SGHRS and CDR2 as YFSETQ. The CDR3 nucleotides are TGCGCCAGCAGCGAGGGACTAGCGGGCTACAATGAGCAGTTCTTC. Protein: CASSEGLAGYNEQFF.

This clonotype turned up a few times. V usage is TRBV7-9 and J usage is TRBJ1-4, with a possible D match to TRBD1 (5 bases). CDR3 length equals 14 residues. The V end lost 4 bases, the J end lost 8 bases, and 14 bases lay between the germline ends. Germline loops: CDR1 SEHNR, CDR2 FQNEAQ (reference sequence). The DNA for the CDR3 is TGTGCCAGCAGCTCCAGAGGGGTCTCGGAAAAACTGTTTTTT. Translated, it gives CASSSRGVSEKLFF. Looking up the rest from reference TRBV7-9 and TRBJ1-4 gives the full variable domain: DTGVSQNPRHKITKRGQNVTFRCDPISEHNRLYWYRQTLGQGPEFLTYFQNEAQLEKSRLLSDRFSAERPKGSFSTLEIQRTEQGDSAMYLCASSSRGVSEKLFFGSGTQLSVL.

This clonotype showed up just a few times. The chain has TRBV7-9 and TRBJ1-4, with 10 bases matching TRBD1. Germline V CDR1 and CDR2: SEHNR, FQNEAQ (reference sequence). This CDR3 comprises 16 residues. J gave up 3 bases and V 7 bases, and 8 bases lay outside the gene matches. The chain's CDR3 is CASTETGGMSNEKLFF. The CDR3 nucleotides read TGTGCCAGCACCGAGACAGGGGGCATGTCTAATGAAAAACTGTTTTTT.

The V and J genes are TRBV15 and TRBJ2-5; 7 bases agree with TRBD1. The J call may be incorrect, as the DNA end agrees better with TRBJ2-1. The CDR3 sequence is 14 residues long. Germline loops: CDR1 LNHNV, CDR2 YYDKDF (reference sequence). CDR3 nucleotide sequence: TGTGCCACCAGCAGACCAAACAGGGGCAATGAGCAGTTCTTC. It specifies CATSRPNRGNEQFF.

This chain connects TRBV20-1 to TRBJ2-7; the D gene is possibly TRBD1 (5 bases). The CDR3 loop spans 16 amino acids. Per the germline V gene, CDR1 is DFQATT and CDR2 is SNEGSKA (reference sequence). The V end lost 6 bases, the J end lost 5 bases, and 26 bases lay between the germline ends. CDR3 in amino acids: CSATRLGQVLMNEQYF. The CDR3 DNA reads TGCAGTGCAACACGGCTCGGACAAGTGCTAATGAACGAGCAGTACTTC.

This clonotype was found a few times. The genes are TRBV7-9 and TRBJ2-5; D not resolved. CDR3 size: 15 residues. CDR1 is SEHNR, CDR2 FQNEAQ, per germline (reference sequence). V was pared by 1 base and J by 1 base, with 10 bases between. CDR3 in amino acids: CASSLGTAIQETQYF. CDR3 sequence (DNA): TGTGCCAGCAGCTTAGGTACGGCGATCCAAGAGACCCAGTACTTC.

This clonotype was counted between two and nine times. The chain uses TRBV5-5 and TRBJ2-7; TRBD1 matches 7 bases. The CDR3 totals 15 residues. Germline V gene data show CDR1 as SGHKS and CDR2 as YYEKEE (reference sequence). Trimming removed 5 bases from V and 0 bases from J; junction bases left unmatched: 8. CDR3 sequence (DNA): TGTGCCAGCAGGAGTACAGGGGCTAGCTCCTACGAGCAGTACTTC. Translated, it gives CASRSTGASSYEQYF.

The sample holds a few counts of this clonotype. The V and J genes are TRBV25-1 and TRBJ2-2, with a tentative D call TRBD2 (6 bases). The CDR3 spans 14 residues. V was trimmed by 4 bases and J by 5 bases, leaving 11 bases between them. Germline CDR1 reads MGHDK; CDR2 reads SYGVNS. The CDR3 spells CASSVAAGTGELFF. The CDR3 nucleotides are TGTGCCAGCAGTGTAGCCGCGGGGACCGGGGAGCTGTTTTTT.

This clonotype was seen a handful of times. The genes are TRBV9 and TRBJ1-3; D gene unclear. The V end was cut by 3 bases, the J end by 0 bases, with 10 bases between. The germline V gene has CDR1 SGDLS and CDR2 YYNGEE. The CDR3 consists of 15 residues. CDR3: CASSALIPSGNTIYF. CDR3 DNA: TGTGCCAGCAGCGCCCTGATCCCCTCTGGAAACACCATATATTTT.

The rearrangement uses TRBV4-1 and TRBJ1-4, with 7 bases identical to TRBD1. Unmatched junction bases numbered 13, after V lost 3 bases and J lost 12 bases. This CDR3 has 15 amino acids. Germline assignment: CDR1 MGHRA and CDR2 YSYEKL. CDR3 sequence: CASSHQTGSRGELFF. For the CDR3, the DNA is TGCGCCAGCAGCCATCAGACAGGGTCGAGGGGGGAACTGTTTTTT.

This clonotype was seen ten or more times. This chain joins TRBV24-1 and TRBJ2-5, with 10 bases lining up with TRBD1. The CDR3 runs to 16 residues. The V gene end was trimmed by 4 bases and the J gene end by 4 bases; junction bases not matched to a gene: 8. Germline V gene lookup returns CDR1 KGHDR and CDR2 SFDVKD. The CDR3: CATSEDGQGGRETQYF. The CDR3, as DNA: TGTGCCACCAGTGAGGATGGACAGGGGGGGAGAGAGACCCAGTACTTC.

This clonotype was observed a handful of times. V is TRBV10-1 and J is TRBJ2-5; 9 nucleotides agree with TRBD1. The germline V gene has CDR1 WNHNN and CDR2 SYGVQD (reference sequence). The length of the CDR3 is 15 residues. V dropped 2 bases and J dropped 4; count of bases not matched to a gene: 5. CDR3 bases: TGCGCCAGCAGTGAGGCAACGACAGGGGGAGAGACCCAGTACTTC. Encoded protein: CASSEATTGGETQYF.

V is TRBV20-1 and J is TRBJ1-4, with a possible D match to TRBD1 (6 bases). CDR1 and CDR2 (germline): DFQATT, SNEGSKA (reference sequence). Trimming took 3 bases from V and 7 from J, leaving 12 bases between them. The length of the CDR3 is 13 residues. The chain's CDR3 is CSARGGHGEKLFF. Here the CDR3 DNA reads TGCAGTGCTAGGGGGGGACATGGTGAAAAACTGTTTTTT.

V usage is TRBV5-8 and J usage is TRBJ2-5; TRBD2 might be the D (6 bases). Trimming shortened V by 9 bases and J by 1 base, and 10 bases separated the two germline ends. Germline lookup yields CDR1 SGHTS and CDR2 YDEGEE. This CDR3 comprises 12 residues. In nucleotides, the CDR3 is TGTGCCACCCGCGGGGTCCAAGAGACCCAGTACTTC. This gives the protein CATRGVQETQYF.

The sample holds a few counts of this clonotype. The chain carries TRBV10-3 and TRBJ2-5; possibly TRBD1 or TRBD2 for D (5 bases each). TRBJ2-7 matches the DNA end more closely, so the J call is doubtful. The CDR3 sequence is 15 residues long. Germline lookup yields CDR1 ENHRY and CDR2 SYGVKD. CDR3 coding DNA: TGTGCCATCAGTGAAGGGGAGCCCCCCGGATACGAGCAGTACTTC. Protein sequence: CAISEGEPPGYEQYF.

This sequence joins TRBV4-2 and TRBJ1-2; possibly TRBD1 for D (6 bases). V lost 2 bases and J 8 bases, leaving 21 bases between the germline ends. Germline-derived CDR1 and CDR2 are LGHNA and YNFKEQ. CDR3 length: 16 residues. CDR3 DNA: TGTGCCAGCAGCCAAAAACAGGGTGGCAGGGCATCGGGCTACACCTTC. Translating it yields CASSQKQGGRASGYTF.

J is TRBJ1-6 and V is TRBV5-1; 8 positions match TRBD1. The V segment lost 1 base and the J segment 6 bases; nucleotides outside the gene matches: 6. Germline assignment: CDR1 SGHRS and CDR2 YFSETQ. The CDR3 is 16 residues long. The CDR3, as DNA: TGCGCCAGCAGCTTGTCAGGGGGCTTGAGTAATTCACCCCTCCACTTT. Its protein is CASSLSGGLSNSPLHF.

This clonotype was seen a few times. The chain carries TRBV11-2 and TRBJ2-1; D is perhaps TRBD2 (6 bases). The CDR3 runs to 16 residues. V lost 4 bases to trimming and J lost 1 base, with 14 bases between them. Per germline, CDR1 SGHAT and CDR2 FQNNGV. CDR3 DNA sequence: TGTGCCAGCAGCTCTGGGACTCTCTCATCCTACAATGAGCAGTTCTTC. Its protein product is CASSSGTLSSYNEQFF.

This clonotype has a handful of counts. The J gene is TRBJ2-1, the V gene TRBV20-1, with D maybe TRBD2 (5 bases). Trimming stripped 3 bases from V and 12 bases from J, with 12 bases between. Germline assignment: CDR1 DFQATT and CDR2 SNEGSKA (reference sequence). This CDR3 spans 11 amino acids. The CDR3 DNA follows: TGCAGTGCTAGTCGGGGATATGGGCAGTTCTTC. Translation gives CSASRGYGQFF.

This clonotype was seen a few times. The chain links TRBV20-1 to TRBJ1-4; unclear D gene. V was trimmed by 5 bases and J by 7 bases, leaving 11 bases between them. This CDR3 spans 12 amino acids. Germline CDR1 and CDR2: DFQATT and SNEGSKA (reference sequence). CDR3 in DNA: TGCAGTGCTGGTAGTTGGGCTGAAAAACTGTTTTTT. Residues: CSAGSWAEKLFF.

This chain links TRBV20-1 with TRBJ2-7, with TRBD2 matching 10 bases. V lost 0 bases and J lost 0; bases outside the gene matches: 2. Germline CDR1 reads DFQATT; CDR2 reads SNEGSKA (reference sequence). The CDR3 runs to 15 residues. DNA of the CDR3: TGCAGTGCTAGAGATAGGACTAGCGGCTCCTACGAGCAGTACTTC. This codes for CSARDRTSGSYEQYF.

The table lists this clonotype with a few counts. The rearrangement links TRBV10-3 to TRBJ2-5, with D possibly TRBD2 on 5 matching bases. The ends were cut back, 3 bases at V and 7 bases at J, with 12 bases in the middle. The CDR3 spans 13 residues. The germline gives CDR1 ENHRY, CDR2 SYGVKD. CDR3 loop: CAISDGPRGTQYF. The CDR3 DNA follows: TGTGCCATCAGTGACGGGCCACGGGGGACCCAGTACTTC.